These 3 T cell receptor beta chains came from one sample sequenced in a study of blood T cell repertoires in COVID-19. This table comes from immunoSEQ multiplex PCR, and its TCRdb copy is limited to in-frame clones, with some not included. In the table there are 70,000 or so clones, around 86% of which are singletons. Sequencing was done on a sample of peripheral blood. These receptor sequences come from an older man with active COVID-19.

This chain uses TRBV3-1 (or the pseudogene TRBV3-2) with TRBJ2-7; 8 bases match TRBD2. Germline V gene sequence: CDR1 LGHDT, CDR2 YNNKEL (reference sequence). The CDR3 has 17 residues. Trimming at V came to 4 bases and at J to 5 bases, leaving 16 bases not matched to a gene. CDR3 coding DNA: TGTGCCAGCAGCCGGGGGACTAGGGCTTCGGGGATCCACGAGCAGTACTTC. It is translated as CASSRGTRASGIHEQYF.

This rearrangement joins TRBV18 to TRBJ1-1, with 9 positions matching TRBD1. Trimming cost V 3 bases and J 0 bases; bases outside gene matches: 8. Germline V gene lookup returns CDR1 KGHSH and CDR2 LQKENI. The CDR3 totals 17 residues. This chain's CDR3 is CASSPLGQGIMNTEAFF. For the CDR3, the DNA is TGTGCCAGCTCACCGCTCGGACAGGGGATAATGAACACTGAAGCTTTCTTT.

The chain links TRBV29-1 to TRBJ2-5; tentative D call: TRBD1 (6 bases). The CDR3 has 11 amino acids. V dropped 7 bases and J dropped 3 bases, with 9 bases sitting between them. CDR1 and CDR2 (germline): SQVTM, ANQGSEA. CDR3 protein: CSAKGEETQYF. The CDR3 DNA sequence: TGCAGCGCTAAGGGGGAAGAGACCCAGTACTTC.